The TCR beta chain described here comes from a study of blood T cell repertoires in COVID-19. Sequenced by immunoSEQ multiplex PCR; TCRdb stores in-frame clones only, minus some. The table lists about 210,000 clones, approximately 78% of them singletons. There are 13 residues in the CDR3. Trimming removed 4 bases from V and 1 base from J, with 7 bases in between. CDR1 SEHNR and CDR2 FQNEAQ come from the germline V gene (reference sequence). The origin of this receptor is a woman in her 70s with COVID-19, enrolled during active disease. The sequenced sample was peripheral blood. The V gene is TRBV7-9, the J gene TRBJ1-1; weak D call: TRBD1 (5 bases). In DNA form, the CDR3 reads TGTGCCAGCAGCTACGGACAGAACACTGAAGCTTTCTTT. Translating gives CASSYGQNTEAFF. Full variable domain (outside the CDR3, taken from reference TRBV7-9 and TRBJ1-1): DTGVSQNPRHKITKRGQNVTFRCDPISEHNRLYWYRQTLGQGPEFLTYFQNEAQLEKSRLLSDRFSAERPKGSFSTLEIQRTEQGDSAMYLCASSYGQNTEAFFGQGTRLTVV.